This T cell receptor (beta chain) appears in the sequencing data of a study of neurological immune-mediated disorders. TCRdb ran MiXCR on the 5' RACE reads and lists one entry per CDR3 protein. The sample consists of about 70,000 distinct CDR3 sequences, 2.5% to 4% of them appearing once. The V and J ends lost 0 bases and 2 bases respectively, with 12 bases between them. Germline CDR1 and CDR2: SGDLS and YYNGEE. The CDR3 contains 16 residues. At least ten counts were recorded for this clonotype. The sequenced material came from PBMCs. The rearrangement uses TRBV9 and TRBJ2-1; D possibly corresponds to TRBD1 (5 bases). This clonotype originated in a woman between 50 and 59 years old with multiple sclerosis. In DNA form, the CDR3 reads TGTGCCAGCAGCGTAGCGTTTCAGGGAACCTACAATGAGCAGTTCTTC. Residues: CASSVAFQGTYNEQFF.